These T cell receptor beta chains were read from a single sample in a study of identical twins. Each CDR3 protein is one row after TCRdb ran MiXCR on the 5' RACE reads. The sample lists around 280,000 distinct CDR3 sequences, approximately 8.5% occurring once. The data also belong to a second study, concerning yellow fever vaccine responses in identical twins.

Sample: memory (CD45RO+) T cells sorted from blood. These receptors came from a woman younger than 35 in good health. CDR3s include the opening cysteine and the closing phenylalanine or tryptophan. D genes are given only for firm matches. Clone size, where shown, is once, few, many, or a class for clones that have expanded.

d_call | j_call | cdr3_length | v_call | clone_size | cdr3_nt | cdr3_aa
TRBD2 | TRBJ2-3 | 17 | TRBV10-1 | few | TGCGCCAGCAGTGATGCTAGCGGAGCCCGATCAGCAGATACGCAGTATTTT | CASSDASGARSADTQYF
- | TRBJ1-1 | 14 | TRBV7-7 | many | TGTGCCAGGACGGGACCTACGAGGAAAACTGAAGCTTTCTTT | CARTGPTRKTEAFF
- | TRBJ2-7 | 13 | TRBV6-6 | many | TGTGCCAGCAGTCCACAGACGACCTCGGAGCAGTACTTC | CASSPQTTSEQYF
- | TRBJ1-1 | 14 | TRBV12-5 | - | TGTGCTAGTGGTTTGGTACCTATTTTAGACCAAGCTTTCTTT | CASGLVPILDQAFF
TRBD2 | TRBJ2-1 | 15 | TRBV24-1 | - | TGTGCCACCAGTGATGAGGGACTATTTTACAATGAGCAGTTCTTC | CATSDEGLFYNEQFF
TRBD2 | TRBJ2-1 | 16 | TRBV4-2 | many | TGTGCCAGCAGCCAAGATTATCAGCGGGGGTACAATGAGCAGTTCTTC | CASSQDYQRGYNEQFF
- | TRBJ2-2 | 13 | TRBV18 | few | TGTGCCAGCTCACCCACCGGGAACGGGGAGCTGTTTTTT | CASSPTGNGELFF
TRBD2 | TRBJ2-3 | 14 | TRBV14 | few | TGTGCCAGCAGCTCGAGCGGGGGCACAGATACGCAGTATTTT | CASSSSGGTDTQYF
- | TRBJ1-1 | 12 | TRBV2 | few | TGTGCCAGCAGCAAAAAGAACACTGAAGCTTTCTTT | CASSKKNTEAFF
- | TRBJ2-2 | 11 | TRBV10-3 | many | TGTGCCATCAGCGCCACCGGGGAGCTGTTTTTT | CAISATGELFF
- | TRBJ2-2 | 14 | TRBV28 | few | TGTGCCAGCAGTTTAAGTAAAGGGTCCGGGGAGCTGTTTTTT | CASSLSKGSGELFF
TRBD2 | TRBJ2-1 | 22 | TRBV24-1 | few | TGTGCCACCAGTGATAGCATTGGTAAAACTAGCGGGAGATATGGGTCCTACAATGAGCAGTTCTTC | CATSDSIGKTSGRYGSYNEQFF
- | TRBJ1-1 | 12 | TRBV29-1 | - | TGCAGCGTTGACCCGGGGGGCACTGAAGCTTTCTTT | CSVDPGGTEAFF
- | TRBJ2-2 | 14 | TRBV2 | - | TGTGCCAGCAGTGATGTGGGGGCGGGCGGGGAGCTGTTTTTT | CASSDVGAGGELFF